Described below is a single T cell receptor (beta chain) sequence and its context. This clonotype is labeled medium-sized (0.01 to 0.1%). Its target antigen remains unknown. Base qualities were left out, and no much larger clone turns up one base away. The receptor library was made with single-cell sequencing. Sequenced on an Illumina NovaSeq 6000. The BD Rhapsody Targeted mRNA and AbSeq Reagent Kit was used in a microwell format for cell capture and library preparation. Libraries were prepared to cover TCR, sample tags, AbSeq, and targeted mRNA from the Human T-Cell Expression Panel plus custom TOX and TOX2 primers. Sequencing of the libraries was performed on an Illumina NovaSeq. In the original analysis: The analysis covered fewer than 13,000 cells in total, of which some 6,900 were CD8 T cells and a few thousand were CD8 T cells with an identifiable TCR CDR3. Raw data were processed with the BD Rhapsody Targeted Analysis Pipeline with V(D)J processing on the Seven Bridges Genomics platform. SeqGeq 1.6.0 was used for quality control, Sample Tag demultiplexing with Lex-BDSMK, clone identification with VDJ Explorer, and Seurat clustering. Clones making up <1% of CD8 T cells were classified as non-expanded, and clones making up >2.5% of the sample were classified as clonal expansions. In-frame beta chains were kept once TCRdb had trimmed the public reads at Q25 with fastp and called clones with MiXCR. CDR3 protein sequences are deduplicated, and each keeps its most common genes and DNA. The V and J calls were determined by TCRdb, not by the authors. Counted in this sample were 20,000 or so distinct CDR3 sequences; approximately 40% of them appeared once. In total, the top ten clones hold 25% of the sample.

V and J lose 0 bases and 5 bases, and a span of 5 bases separates them. The CDR3, cysteine through phenylalanine, is 12 amino acids long. Only the CDR3 region is kept as DNA, spanning 36 bases read in frame from base 1. Reading the germline V gene gives CDR1 ENHRY and CDR2 SYGVKD. The data originate from a study of immune aging and cytomegalovirus after organ transplant (dated by TCRdb to the early 2020s). Study-wide context: Three-drug immunosuppression with prednisone, tacrolimus, and mycophenolate was given to all transplant recipients.

Overall results and qualifications from the work: Because CD57 was not measured in the sequencing data, a conservative gene-based aging definition was used instead. Large clones contained a higher proportion of TEMRA cells, and the seven largest clones (just over 1,900 cells) acquired aged and TEMRA cells while losing TCM cells. Following viremia, cells with an aged phenotype rose post-transplant no matter the clone size, with the increase showing up earlier in large clones (days 200-264) than in small clones.

What this sample's time point label stands for: five sample-tagged time points from pre-transplant (day -1) to day 368 post-transplant, pooled. Thawed PBMC were stimulated for around 11 hours with a CMV IE-1 overlapping peptide library without transport inhibitors. After being thawed and rested overnight, the cells were stimulated in R10 medium along with CD28/CD49d costimulation. The IE-1 peptide library was composed of 15-amino-acid peptides with overlaps of 11 amino acids. Samples from each time point were barcoded using BD Single-Cell Multiplexing Kit Sample Tags, then pooled and stained with oligo-conjugated anti-CD45RA and sorting antibodies. A BD FACSAria III was used to sort CMV-responsive CD8+CD137+ and CD4+CD154+ T cells at 4-way purity. EDTA vacutainers were used to collect blood, which was then processed with a Ficoll gradient within 1-24 hours.

The chain was built from TRBV10-3 and TRBJ2-7; no confident D gene assignment can be made. This specimen was CMV peptide-activated CD4+ and CD8+ T cells sorted from blood, taken at five time points, pooled. What this sample's cell subset or site label stands for: sorted CD8+CD137+ and CD4+CD154+ T cells after about 11 h CMV IE-1 peptide stimulation. The receptor comes from a female donor who had a heart transplant and CMV viremia. The CDR3 protein: CAISESGDEQYF. The nucleotide sequence is given as TGTGCCATCAGTGAGTCAGGAGACGAGCAGTACTTC.